Listed below are T cell receptor beta chains from one sample, sequenced in a study of cytomegalovirus exposure and HLA in healthy donors. TCRdb keeps only in-frame clones here, not all; method: immunoSEQ multiplex PCR. The sample gives 140,000 to 150,000 clones, 75% to 90% of which show up once; approximately 4.1% is in the top ten. What was sequenced was PBMCs. The origin of the receptors is a man aged 35-49 years in good health and CMV-seronegative. Both conserved end residues are part of each CDR3. The order of the fields is J gene, clone size, D gene, V gene, CDR3 protein, CDR3 DNA. A D gene is named only where the DNA matches it firmly. The size of a clone is reported for some rows only, either as once, few or many, or as a class for expanded clones.

TRBJ2-7,once,-,TRBV14,CASSQSRSEQYF,TGTGCCAGCAGCCAATCACGGTCCGAGCAGTACTTC
TRBJ2-6,-,-,TRBV30,CAWSSGLGSGANVLTF,TGTGCCTGGAGTTCAGGGTTAGGCTCTGGGGCCAACGTCCTGACTTTC
TRBJ1-1,-,-,TRBV29-1,CSVTNLEAFF,TGCAGCGTTACCAACCTAGAAGCTTTCTTT
TRBJ1-2,-,TRBD1,TRBV18,CASSPRQGSIPNYGYTF,TGTGCCAGCTCACCACGACAGGGTTCAATACCCAACTATGGCTACACCTTC
TRBJ2-5,-,TRBD2,TRBV2,CASRPIAGGRETQYF,TGTGCCAGCAGACCTATAGCGGGGGGGCGGGAGACCCAGTACTTC
TRBJ2-7,-,TRBD1,TRBV23-1,CASSQGTGGPYEQYF,TGCGCCAGCAGTCAAGGGACAGGGGGCCCCTACGAGCAGTACTTC
TRBJ2-3,-,-,TRBV6-5,CASSMDYTDTQYF,TGTGCCAGCAGTATGGACTACACAGATACGCAGTATTTT
TRBJ2-1,-,TRBD2,TRBV7-7,CASSASGGTYNEQFF,TGTGCCAGCAGCGCCAGCGGGGGGACTTACAATGAGCAGTTCTTC
TRBJ1-5,few,-,TRBV19,CASIRTAYSNQPQHF,TGTGCCAGTATTAGGACAGCTTATAGCAATCAGCCCCAGCATTTT
TRBJ1-6,-,TRBD1,TRBV23-1,CACTLGQGSSPLHF,TGCGCCTGCACCCTGGGACAGGGTAGTTCACCCCTCCACTTT
TRBJ1-6,-,TRBD1,TRBV2,CASRNRGLDSPLHF,TGTGCCAGCAGGAACAGGGGGCTAGATTCACCCCTCCACTTT
TRBJ2-1,-,-,TRBV2,CASRSSSYNEQFF,TGTGCCAGCAGATCGAGCTCCTACAATGAGCAGTTCTTC
TRBJ2-5,-,TRBD2,TRBV5-1,CASTTGLADQETQYF,TGCGCCAGCACAACCGGACTAGCGGATCAAGAGACCCAGTACTTC
TRBJ1-4,-,TRBD1,TRBV2,CASSLDRGNEKLFF,TGTGCCAGCAGCTTGGACAGGGGAAATGAAAAACTGTTTTTT
TRBJ2-7,-,TRBD1,TRBV15,CATSSDRGAYEQYF,TGTGCCACCAGCAGTGACAGGGGAGCCTACGAGCAGTACTTC
TRBJ1-1,-,TRBD1,TRBV5-1,CASSPRGDTEAFF,TGCGCCAGCAGCCCCAGGGGGGACACTGAAGCTTTCTTT
TRBJ2-3,once,-,TRBV27,CASSLYAEGTDTQYF,TGTGCCAGCAGTTTATACGCGGAAGGCACAGATACGCAGTATTTT
TRBJ2-2,-,TRBD2,TRBV9,CASSPLPGLLGELFF,TGTGCCAGCAGCCCTTTGCCGGGACTACTCGGGGAGCTGTTTTTT
TRBJ2-3,-,-,TRBV5-1,CASSSRRDTQYF,TGCGCCAGCAGCTCCCGCCGGGATACGCAGTATTTT
TRBJ2-7,-,-,TRBV11-2,CASRITGLSEQYF,TGTGCCAGCAGGATAACAGGTCTCTCCGAGCAGTACTTC
TRBJ1-1,once,-,TRBV18,CASSPPTGKGTEAFF,TGTGCCAGCTCACCACCCACAGGGAAGGGAACTGAAGCTTTCTTT
TRBJ2-5,-,TRBD2,TRBV7-9,CASSTPGTSGGLQETQYF,TGTGCCAGCAGCACTCCCGGGACTAGCGGGGGACTCCAAGAGACCCAGTACTTC
TRBJ1-1,-,-,TRBV18,CASSLQENTEAFF,TGTGCCAGCTCACTCCAGGAGAACACTGAAGCTTTCTTT
TRBJ1-3,-,TRBD1,TRBV10-1,CASSEDRGPTGNTIYF,TGCGCCAGCAGTGAGGACAGGGGGCCCACTGGAAACACCATATATTTT
TRBJ1-2,-,-,TRBV21-1,CASSKIGWLDAAGQGGYGYTF,TGTGCCAGCAGCAAAATCGGGTGGCTAGACGCCGCGGGACAGGGGGGTTATGGCTACACCTTC
TRBJ1-2,once,TRBD1,TRBV27,CASSKLGQGETYGYTF,TGTGCCAGCAGTAAACTAGGACAGGGGGAGACCTATGGCTACACCTTC
TRBJ1-3,-,-,TRBV7-9,CASSPGGFGNTIYF,TGTGCCAGCAGCCCCGGCGGCTTTGGAAACACCATATATTTT
TRBJ2-3,-,TRBD1,TRBV5-1,CASSLQGQGAGDTQYF,TGCGCCAGCAGCTTGCAGGGACAGGGGGCGGGAGATACGCAGTATTTT
TRBJ2-7,-,-,TRBV25-1,CASGPRVGASYEQYF,TGTGCCAGCGGACCCAGGGTAGGGGCCTCCTACGAGCAGTACTTC